This T cell receptor (beta chain) was identified during a study of Graves' ophthalmopathy and Graves' hyperthyroidism. Beta-chain TCR CDR3 regions were amplified from RNA transcripts. Scientists carried out first-round RT-PCR using HTBI primers and then a second-round multiplex PCR. TCRdb re-called the multiplex PCR reads through MiXCR, storing one row per CDR3 protein. Counted here are 660,000 or so distinct CDR3 sequences, about 41% occurring once; the ten biggest clones make up roughly 3%. This clonotype showed up many times. The junction shows a germline mismatch at one end, possibly a read error. In germline, CDR1 is SGHRS, CDR2 YFSETQ. There are 13 residues in the CDR3.

The V and J genes are TRBV5-1 and TRBJ1-1; no definite D call. The source of this sequence is an adult man with Graves' ophthalmopathy. Material for sequencing was peripheral blood. The CDR3 bases are TGTGCCAGCAGCTTAGATCTCGGCACTGAAGCTTTCTTT. This sequence encodes CASSLDLGTEAFF. The complete variable domain, with remaining parts taken from reference TRBV5-1 and TRBJ1-1, reads KAGVTQTPRYLIKTRGQQVTLSCSPISGHRSVSWYQQTPGQGLQFLFEYFSETQRNKGNFPGRFSGRQFSNSRSEMNVSTLELGDSALYLCASSLDLGTEAFFGQGTRLTVV.